This record concerns one T cell receptor beta chain sequence. Its antigen remains unidentified. This CDR3 contains 16 residues. Trimming took 4 bases from V and 5 from J; bases not matched to a gene: 11. CDR1 and CDR2 (germline): SGHVS, FQNEAQ. Measured with immunoSEQ multiplex PCR; TCRdb has only the in-frame clones, and not every one. The sample lists approximately 80,000 clones, roughly 93% occurring once. These data are taken from a study of cytomegalovirus exposure and HLA in healthy donors. Study observations and caveats: As was reported, the classifier diagnosed cytomegalovirus status with high specificity and sensitivity.

V is TRBV7-8 and J is TRBJ2-3; 8 bases fit TRBD2. The sequencing input was PBMCs. This receptor was identified in a woman aged 30 to 39 in good health and CMV-seronegative. The CDR3 reads CASSSLRVAGRDTQYF. CDR3 DNA sequence: TGTGCCAGCAGCTCCCTGAGAGTAGCGGGGAGAGATACGCAGTATTTT.